This T cell receptor (beta chain) was captured in a study of OX40 agonist ivuxolimab in advanced cancers. Method: immunoSEQ multiplex PCR; TCRdb's copy keeps in-frame clones and lacks some. The sample includes tens of thousands of clones, more than 70% of them seen just once. The CDR3 is 15 residues long. The V and J ends lost 8 bases and 5 bases respectively, with 22 bases between them. In germline, CDR1 is MNHNS, CDR2 SASEGT. The sample here was CD4+ or CD8+ T cells sorted from blood, taken in a trial of the OX40 agonist ivuxolimab. The chain employs TRBV6-1 and TRBJ2-7; D is uncertain. The receptor's source is an adult with an advanced solid tumor such as melanoma, head and neck, liver or kidney cancer. In nucleotides, the CDR3 is TGTGCCAGCGCCCAACAACCGGTCCCAAGGGACGAGCAGTACTTC. Protein: CASAQQPVPRDEQYF.